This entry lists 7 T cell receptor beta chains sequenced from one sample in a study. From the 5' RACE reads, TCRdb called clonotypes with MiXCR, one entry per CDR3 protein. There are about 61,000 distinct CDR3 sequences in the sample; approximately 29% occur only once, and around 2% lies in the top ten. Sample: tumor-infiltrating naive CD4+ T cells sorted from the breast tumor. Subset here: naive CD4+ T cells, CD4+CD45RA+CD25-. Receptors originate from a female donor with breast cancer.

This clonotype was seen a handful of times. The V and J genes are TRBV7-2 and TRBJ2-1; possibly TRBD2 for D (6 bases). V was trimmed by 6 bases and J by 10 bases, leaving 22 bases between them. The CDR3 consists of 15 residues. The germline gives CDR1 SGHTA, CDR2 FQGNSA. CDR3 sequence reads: CASSTPFAGKEEQFF. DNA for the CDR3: TGTGCCAGCAGTACCCCCTTTGCGGGAAAGGAGGAGCAGTTCTTC. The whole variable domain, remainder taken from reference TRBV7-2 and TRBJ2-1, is GAGVSQSPSNKVTEKGKDVELRCDPISGHTALYWYRQSLGQGLEFLIYFQGNSAPDKSGLPSDRFSAERTGGSVSTLTIQRTQQEDSAVYLCASSTPFAGKEEQFFGPGTRLTVL.

The DNA for the CDR3 is TGTGCCAGCAGCGTAGGCAGCTCCTTCCTCACAGATACGCAGTATTTT. This encodes CASSVGSSFLTDTQYF. The chain combines TRBV9 with TRBJ2-3; D not resolved. The CDR3 has 16 residues. With 0 bases removed from V and 2 bases from J, the gap between germline ends came to 13 bases. Germline CDR1 reads SGDLS; CDR2 reads YYNGEE.

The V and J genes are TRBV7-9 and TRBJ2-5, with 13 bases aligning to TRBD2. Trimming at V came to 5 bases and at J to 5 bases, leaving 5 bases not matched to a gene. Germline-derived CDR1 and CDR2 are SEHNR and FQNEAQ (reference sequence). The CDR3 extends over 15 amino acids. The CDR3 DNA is TGTGCCAGCAGCACTAGCGGGGGGGCTCGGGAGACCCAGTACTTC. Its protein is CASSTSGGARETQYF.

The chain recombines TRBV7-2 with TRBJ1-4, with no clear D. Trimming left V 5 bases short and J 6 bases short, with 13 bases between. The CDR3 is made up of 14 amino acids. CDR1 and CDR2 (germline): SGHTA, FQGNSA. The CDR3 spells CASSVRPDDEKLFF. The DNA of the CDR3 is TGTGCCAGCAGCGTCCGACCCGATGATGAAAAACTGTTTTTT.

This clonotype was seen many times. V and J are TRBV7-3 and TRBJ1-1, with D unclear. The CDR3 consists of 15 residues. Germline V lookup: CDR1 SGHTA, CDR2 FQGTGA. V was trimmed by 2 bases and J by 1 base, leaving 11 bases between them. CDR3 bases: TGTGCCAGCAGCTTACGTATGGCCCCGAACACTGAAGCTTTCTTT. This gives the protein CASSLRMAPNTEAFF.

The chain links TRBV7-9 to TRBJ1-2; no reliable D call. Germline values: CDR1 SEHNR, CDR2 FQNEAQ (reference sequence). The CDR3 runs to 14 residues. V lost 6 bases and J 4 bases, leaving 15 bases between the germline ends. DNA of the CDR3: TGTGCCAGCAGTAATACACAAGGGCTCTATGGCTACACCTTC. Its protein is CASSNTQGLYGYTF.

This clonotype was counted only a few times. The CDR3 DNA sequence: TGTGCCAGCAGCCAAATGGGATACAATGAGCAGTTCTTC. Protein product: CASSQMGYNEQFF. This rearrangement joins TRBV3-1 to TRBJ2-1, with no clear D. The CDR3 is 13 amino acids. Germline CDR1 is LGHDT and CDR2 is YNNKEL (reference sequence). Trimming removed 2 bases from V and 4 bases from J, with 6 bases in between.